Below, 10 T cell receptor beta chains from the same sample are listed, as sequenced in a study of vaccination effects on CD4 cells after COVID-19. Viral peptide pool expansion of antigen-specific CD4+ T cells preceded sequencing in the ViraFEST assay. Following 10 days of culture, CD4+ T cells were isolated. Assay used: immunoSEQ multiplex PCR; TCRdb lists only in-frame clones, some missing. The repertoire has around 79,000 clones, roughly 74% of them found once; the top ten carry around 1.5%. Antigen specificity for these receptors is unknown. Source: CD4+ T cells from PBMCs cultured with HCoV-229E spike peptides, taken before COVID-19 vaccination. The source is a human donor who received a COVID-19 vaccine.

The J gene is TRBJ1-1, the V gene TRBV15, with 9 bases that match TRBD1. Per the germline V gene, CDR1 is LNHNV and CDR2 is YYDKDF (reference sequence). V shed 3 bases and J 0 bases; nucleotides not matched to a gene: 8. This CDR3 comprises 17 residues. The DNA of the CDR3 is TGTGCCACCAGCAGTGGGAGAAGGACAGGGGTGAACACTGAAGCTTTCTTT. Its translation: CATSSGRRTGVNTEAFF.

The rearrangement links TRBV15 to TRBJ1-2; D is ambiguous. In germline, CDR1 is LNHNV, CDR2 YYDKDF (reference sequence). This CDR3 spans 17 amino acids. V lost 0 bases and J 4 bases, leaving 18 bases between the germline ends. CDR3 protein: CATSRDLGVVPGYGYTF. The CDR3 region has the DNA TGTGCCACCAGCAGAGATCTGGGAGTCGTGCCGGGCTATGGCTACACCTTC. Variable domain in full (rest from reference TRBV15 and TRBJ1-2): DAMVIQNPRYQVTQFGKPVTLSCSQTLNHNVMYWYQQKSSQAPKLLFHYYDKDFNNEADTPDNFQSRRPNTSFCFLDIRSPGLGDTAMYLCATSRDLGVVPGYGYTFGSGTRLTVV.

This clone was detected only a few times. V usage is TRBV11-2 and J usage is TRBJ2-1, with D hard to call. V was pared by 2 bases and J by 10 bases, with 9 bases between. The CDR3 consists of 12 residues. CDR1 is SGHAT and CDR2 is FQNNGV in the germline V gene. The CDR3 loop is CASSLIPGEQFF. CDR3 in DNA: TGTGCCAGCAGCTTAATCCCCGGAGAGCAGTTCTTC.

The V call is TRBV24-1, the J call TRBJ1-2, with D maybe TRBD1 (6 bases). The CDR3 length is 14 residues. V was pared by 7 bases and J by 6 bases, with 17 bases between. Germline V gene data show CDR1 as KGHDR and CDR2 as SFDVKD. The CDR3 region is CATSRGGRTDGYTF. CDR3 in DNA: TGTGCCACCAGCCGCGGGGGCCGGACTGATGGCTACACCTTC.

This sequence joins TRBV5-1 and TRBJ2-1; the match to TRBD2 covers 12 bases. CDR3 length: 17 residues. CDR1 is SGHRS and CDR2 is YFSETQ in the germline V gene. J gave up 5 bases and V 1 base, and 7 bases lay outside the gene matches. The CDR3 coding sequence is TGCGCCAGCAGCTTGTCGCCGACTAGCGGGGGAAACAATGAGCAGTTCTTC. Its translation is CASSLSPTSGGNNEQFF.

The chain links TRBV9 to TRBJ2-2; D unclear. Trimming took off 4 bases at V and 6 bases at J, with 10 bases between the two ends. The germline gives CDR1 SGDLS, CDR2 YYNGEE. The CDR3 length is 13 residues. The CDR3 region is CASSFAMAGELFF. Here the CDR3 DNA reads TGTGCCAGCAGCTTCGCGATGGCCGGGGAGCTGTTTTTT. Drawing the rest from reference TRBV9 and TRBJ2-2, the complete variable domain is DSGVTQTPKHLITATGQRVTLRCSPRSGDLSVYWYQQSLDQGLQFLIQYYNGEERAKGNILERFSAQQFPDLHSELNLSSLELGDSALYFCASSFAMAGELFFGEGSRLTVL.

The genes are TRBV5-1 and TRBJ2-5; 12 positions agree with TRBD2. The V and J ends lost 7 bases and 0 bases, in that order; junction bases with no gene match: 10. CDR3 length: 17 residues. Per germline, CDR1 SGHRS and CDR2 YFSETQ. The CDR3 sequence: CASATQTSGGHQETQYF. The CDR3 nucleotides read TGCGCCAGCGCCACCCAGACTAGCGGGGGTCACCAAGAGACCCAGTACTTC. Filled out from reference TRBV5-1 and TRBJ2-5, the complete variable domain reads KAGVTQTPRYLIKTRGQQVTLSCSPISGHRSVSWYQQTPGQGLQFLFEYFSETQRNKGNFPGRFSGRQFSNSRSEMNVSTLELGDSALYLCASATQTSGGHQETQYFGPGTRLLVL.

CDR3 in amino acids: CASSWASGGAGTDTQYF. The CDR3 DNA reads as TGTGCCAGCAGCTGGGCTAGCGGGGGGGCGGGCACAGATACGCAGTATTTT. V is TRBV7-2 and J is TRBJ2-3; 12 bases agree with TRBD2. Germline V gene data show CDR1 as SGHTA and CDR2 as FQGNSA. Losses at the gene ends were 4 bases for V and 1 base for J; bases not matched to a gene: 6. CDR3 length: 17 amino acids.

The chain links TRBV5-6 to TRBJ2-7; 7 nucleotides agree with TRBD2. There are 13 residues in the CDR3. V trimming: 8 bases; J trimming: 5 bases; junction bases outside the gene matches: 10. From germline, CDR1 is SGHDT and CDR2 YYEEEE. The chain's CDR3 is CARGGEGPNEQYV. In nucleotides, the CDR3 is TGTGCCAGAGGCGGGGAGGGTCCGAACGAGCAGTACGTC.

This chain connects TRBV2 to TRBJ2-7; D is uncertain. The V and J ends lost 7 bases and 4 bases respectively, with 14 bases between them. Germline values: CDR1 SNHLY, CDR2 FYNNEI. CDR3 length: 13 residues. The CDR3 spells CASNGEIKYEQYV. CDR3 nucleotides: TGTGCCAGCAATGGGGAAATAAAATACGAGCAGTACGTC.